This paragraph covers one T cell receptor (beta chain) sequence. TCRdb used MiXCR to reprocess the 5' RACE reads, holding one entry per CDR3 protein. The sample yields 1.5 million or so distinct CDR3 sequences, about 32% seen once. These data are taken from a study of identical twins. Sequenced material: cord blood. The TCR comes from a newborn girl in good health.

This CDR3 is CASSSSGTGKETQYF. The CDR3 coding sequence is TGTGCCAGCAGTTCATCCGGGACAGGGAAAGAGACCCAGTACTTC. This sequence joins TRBV12-3 or TRBV12-4 and TRBJ2-5, with 9 bases matching TRBD1. This CDR3 is 15 amino acids long. With V trimmed by 4 bases and J by 3 bases, 6 bases remained unmatched.